A selection of T cell receptor beta chains follows, all from one sample in a study of blood T cell repertoires in COVID-19. Sequencing used immunoSEQ multiplex PCR; TCRdb keeps in-frame clones, though not all of them. The sample consists of just under 20,000 clones, over 85% of them appearing once. Sequencing was carried out using peripheral blood. These receptors all stem from a woman in her forties or fifties with active COVID-19. The CDR3 runs from the conserved cysteine through the conserved F or W. Fields, in order: D gene, J gene, V gene, CDR3 DNA, CDR3 protein. D genes are given only for firm matches.

-	TRBJ2-3	TRBV5-1	TGCGCCAGCAGCTTGAATACGGGGTCTAGCACAGATACGCAGTATTTT	CASSLNTGSSTDTQYF
-	TRBJ2-1	TRBV12-2	TGTGCAAGTCGCTCGAGCGGGAGAGTCTCCTACAATGAGCAGTTCTTC	CASRSSGRVSYNEQFF
-	TRBJ2-1	TRBV5-1	TGCGCCAGCAGGCCGGACACGTACAATGAGCAGTTCTTC	CASRPDTYNEQFF
TRBD1	TRBJ2-3	TRBV5-1	TGCGCCAGCAGCTTACAGGGGGCGCGGACAGATACGCAGTATTTT	CASSLQGARTDTQYF
-	TRBJ2-1	TRBV11-3	TGTGCCAGCAGCTCCCCGGACTTAGGTGAGCAGTTCTTC	CASSSPDLGEQFF
-	TRBJ2-7	TRBV18	TGTGCCAGCTCATCCTATCAGGTCGCGCAGTACTTC	CASSSYQVAQYF
TRBD2	TRBJ2-7	TRBV30	TGTGCCTGGAGTGTACCAACTAGCGGGAGGGCTCGGTACGAGCAGTACTTC	CAWSVPTSGRARYEQYF
-	TRBJ2-1	TRBV5-1	TGCGCCAGCAGCTCCGGGAACCTTTACAATGAGCAGTTCTTC	CASSSGNLYNEQFF
-	TRBJ1-3	TRBV12-2	TGTGCAAGTCGCTTAGACAGGGCCACCATATATTTT	CASRLDRATIYF
TRBD2	TRBJ2-5	TRBV5-1	TGCGCCAGCAGCTTGCCTAGCGGGAGACGGGGGCAAGAGACCCAGTACTTC	CASSLPSGRRGQETQYF